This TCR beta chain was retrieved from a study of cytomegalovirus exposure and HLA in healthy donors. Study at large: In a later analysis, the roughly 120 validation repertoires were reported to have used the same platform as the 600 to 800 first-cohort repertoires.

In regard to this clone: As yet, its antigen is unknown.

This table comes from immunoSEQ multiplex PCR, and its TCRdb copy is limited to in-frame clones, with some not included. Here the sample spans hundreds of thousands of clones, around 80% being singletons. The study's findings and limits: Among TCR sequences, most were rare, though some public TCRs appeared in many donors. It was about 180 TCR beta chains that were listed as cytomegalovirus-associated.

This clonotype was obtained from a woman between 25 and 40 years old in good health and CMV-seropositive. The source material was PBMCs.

This CDR3 reads CASSQERGPYNEQFF. The CDR3 nucleotides read TGCGCCAGCAGCCAAGAACGCGGTCCGTACAATGAGCAGTTCTTC. The V call is TRBV4-1, the J call TRBJ2-1; D is unresolved. V lost 0 bases and J 4 bases, leaving 10 bases between the germline ends. Germline-derived CDR1 and CDR2 are MGHRA and YSYEKL. The CDR3 spans 15 residues.